The T cell receptor beta chain described here comes from a study of blood T cells in healthy people across ages. A J-beta primer mix and a sample-barcoded 5' primer were used in a second PCR of about 7 to 12 cycles. MiXCR, run by TCRdb on the 5' RACE reads, gives a single entry per CDR3 protein. This sample has 1.5 million to 2 million distinct CDR3 sequences, with over 25% found just once. Germline-derived CDR1 and CDR2 are MNHEY and SMNVEV (reference sequence). This CDR3 comprises 17 residues. Trimming cost V 6 bases and J 0 bases; bases outside gene matches: 4. This TCR came from a woman aged 25 to 39 in good health. The chain employs TRBV27 and TRBJ2-1, with 14 bases identical to TRBD2. Sequencing was done on a sample of blood. The chain's CDR3 is CASSLTSGGVSYNEQFF. In DNA form, the CDR3 reads TGTGCCAGCAGCCTGACTAGCGGGGGGGTCTCCTACAATGAGCAGTTCTTC.